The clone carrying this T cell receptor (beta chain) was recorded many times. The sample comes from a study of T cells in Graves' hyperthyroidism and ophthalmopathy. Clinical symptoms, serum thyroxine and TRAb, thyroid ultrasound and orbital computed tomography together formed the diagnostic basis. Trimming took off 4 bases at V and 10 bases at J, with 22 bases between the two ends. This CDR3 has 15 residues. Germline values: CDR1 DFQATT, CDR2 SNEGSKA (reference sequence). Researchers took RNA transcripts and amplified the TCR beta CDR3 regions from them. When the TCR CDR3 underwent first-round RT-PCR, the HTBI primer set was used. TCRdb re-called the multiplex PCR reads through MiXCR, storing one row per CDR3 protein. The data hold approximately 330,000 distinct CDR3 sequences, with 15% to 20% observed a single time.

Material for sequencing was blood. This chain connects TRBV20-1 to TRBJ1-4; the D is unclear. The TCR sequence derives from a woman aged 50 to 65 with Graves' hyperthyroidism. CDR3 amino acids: CSAMAVRNLLGKLFF. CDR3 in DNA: TGCAGTGCTATGGCGGTCCGCAACTTGTTGGGAAAACTGTTTTTT.